The source of this T cell receptor (beta chain) is a study of T-cell memory formation after mild COVID-19. Looking at the study overall: In these data, TCR clusters were largely donor specific.

Study findings and constraints: Nothing showed for sure that second-wave clones peaking on day 37 were SARS-CoV-2 specific. Contracting CD4+ clones lay largely in CM and EM, with CD8+ ones residing in EMRA.

This clonotype was picked up many times. Its antigen is unidentified. The CDR3 has 15 amino acids. CDR1 and CDR2 from the germline V gene are MNHEY and SVGAGI. Trimming stripped 2 bases from V and 1 base from J, with 9 bases between. Amplification by 5'RACE using constant-segment primers produced TCR alpha and TCR beta cDNA libraries that carried sample barcodes and UMIs. MiXCR, applied by TCRdb to the 5' RACE reads, yields one record per CDR3 protein. The data show 120,000 to 150,000 distinct CDR3 sequences, about 6% seen once. The V call is TRBV6-5, the J call TRBJ1-3; D is ambiguous. Sequencing input: PBMCs or a T cell subset sorted from them (not recorded which). This sequence originates from an adult woman who had mild COVID-19 (a few samples of this study predate the infection). Cell type and time point are not known. The CDR3 is CASSYARQSGNTIYF. The CDR3 bases are TGTGCCAGCAGTTACGCCCGGCAATCTGGAAACACCATATATTTT.